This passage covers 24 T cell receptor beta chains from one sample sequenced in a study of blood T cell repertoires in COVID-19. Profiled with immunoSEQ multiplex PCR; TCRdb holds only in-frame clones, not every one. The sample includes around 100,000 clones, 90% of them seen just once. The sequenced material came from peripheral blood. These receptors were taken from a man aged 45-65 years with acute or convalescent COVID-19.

The CDR3 sequence is CASSSEGGANTDTQYF. The CDR3, as DNA: TGCGCCAGCAGCTCGGAGGGGGGGGCAAACACAGATACGCAGTATTTT. V and J are TRBV5-1 and TRBJ2-3, with D tentatively TRBD2 (7 bases). Germline CDR1 is SGHRS and CDR2 is YFSETQ. Trimming took 3 bases from V and 2 from J, leaving 16 bases between them. This CDR3 spans 16 amino acids. Full variable domain (outside the CDR3, taken from reference TRBV5-1 and TRBJ2-3): KAGVTQTPRYLIKTRGQQVTLSCSPISGHRSVSWYQQTPGQGLQFLFEYFSETQRNKGNFPGRFSGRQFSNSRSEMNVSTLELGDSALYLCASSSEGGANTDTQYFGPGTRLTVL.

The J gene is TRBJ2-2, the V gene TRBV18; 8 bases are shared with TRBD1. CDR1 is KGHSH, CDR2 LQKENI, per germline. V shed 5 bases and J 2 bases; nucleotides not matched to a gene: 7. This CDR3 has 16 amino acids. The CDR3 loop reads CASSGRQGSNTGELFF. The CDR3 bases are TGTGCCAGCTCAGGCCGACAGGGGAGTAACACCGGGGAGCTGTTTTTT.

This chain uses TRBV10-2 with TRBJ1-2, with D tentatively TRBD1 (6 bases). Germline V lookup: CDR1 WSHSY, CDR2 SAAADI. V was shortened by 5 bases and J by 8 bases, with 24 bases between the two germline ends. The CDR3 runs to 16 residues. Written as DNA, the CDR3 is TGCGCCAGCAGTAACGGTCAGGGGTCCGCGATCGGAGGCTACACCTTC. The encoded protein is CASSNGQGSAIGGYTF.

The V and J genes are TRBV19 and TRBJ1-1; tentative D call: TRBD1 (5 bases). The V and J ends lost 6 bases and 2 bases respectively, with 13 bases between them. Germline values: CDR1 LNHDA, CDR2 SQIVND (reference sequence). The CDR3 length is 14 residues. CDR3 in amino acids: CASSFQGVNTEAFF. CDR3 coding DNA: TGTGCCAGTAGCTTTCAGGGTGTCAACACTGAAGCTTTCTTT. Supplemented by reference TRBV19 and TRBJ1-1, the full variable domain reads DGGITQSPKYLFRKEGQNVTLSCEQNLNHDAMYWYRQDPGQGLRLIYYSQIVNDFQKGDIAEGYSVSREKKESFPLTVTSAQKNPTAFYLCASSFQGVNTEAFFGQGTRLTVV.

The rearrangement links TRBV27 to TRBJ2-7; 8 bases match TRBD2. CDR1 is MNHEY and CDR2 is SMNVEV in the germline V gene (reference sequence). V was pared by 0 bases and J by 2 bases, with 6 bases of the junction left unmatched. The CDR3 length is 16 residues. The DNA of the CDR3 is TGTGCCAGCAGTTTATCCCACTCGGGACTAGCCTACGAGCAGTACTTC. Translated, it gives CASSLSHSGLAYEQYF.

The CDR3 protein is CASSSDRGDEQFF. The CDR3 region has the DNA TGTGCCAGCAGCTCGGACAGGGGCGATGAGCAGTTCTTC. The chain employs TRBV7-7 and TRBJ2-1; TRBD1 aligns across 9 bases. Germline V lookup: CDR1 SSHAT, CDR2 FNYEAQ (reference sequence). This CDR3 is 13 amino acids long. Unmatched junction bases numbered 3, after V lost 4 bases and J lost 8 bases. The variable domain in full, with the rest retrieved from reference TRBV7-7 and TRBJ2-1, is GAGVSQSPRYKVTKRGQDVTLRCDPISSHATLYWYQQALGQGPEFLTYFNYEAQPDKSGLPSDRFSAERPEGSISTLTIQRTEQRDSAMYRCASSSDRGDEQFFGPGTRLTVL.

The CDR3, as DNA: TGTGCCAGCAGGGTACTCCCCACAGATACGCAGTATTTT. This gives the protein CASRVLPTDTQYF. The chain employs TRBV12-3 or TRBV12-4 and TRBJ2-3; D remains ambiguous. CDR3 size: 13 residues. V shed 6 bases and J shed 2 bases, with 9 bases lying between them.

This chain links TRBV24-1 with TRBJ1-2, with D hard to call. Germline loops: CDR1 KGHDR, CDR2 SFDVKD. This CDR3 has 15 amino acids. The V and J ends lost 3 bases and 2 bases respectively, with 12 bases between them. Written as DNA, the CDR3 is TGTGCCACCAGTGATACGGGTCGTGGAAACTATGGCTACACCTTC. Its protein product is CATSDTGRGNYGYTF.

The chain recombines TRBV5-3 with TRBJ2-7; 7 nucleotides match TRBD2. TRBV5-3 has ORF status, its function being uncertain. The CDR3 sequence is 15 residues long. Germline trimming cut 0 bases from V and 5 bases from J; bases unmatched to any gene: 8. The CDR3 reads CARSLAETSFHEQYF. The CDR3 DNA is TGTGCCAGAAGCTTGGCCGAGACTAGCTTCCACGAGCAGTACTTC.

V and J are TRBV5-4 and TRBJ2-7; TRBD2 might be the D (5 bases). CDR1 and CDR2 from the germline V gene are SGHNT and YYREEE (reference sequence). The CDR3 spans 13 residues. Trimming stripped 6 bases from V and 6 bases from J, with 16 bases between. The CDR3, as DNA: TGTGCCAGCAACCTACGAGGGAACTCCGAGCAGTACTTC. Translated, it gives CASNLRGNSEQYF.

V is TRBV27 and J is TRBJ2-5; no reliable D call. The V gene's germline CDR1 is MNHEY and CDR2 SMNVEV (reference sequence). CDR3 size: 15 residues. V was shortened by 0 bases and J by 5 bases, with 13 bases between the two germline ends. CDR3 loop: CASSLSPTPVETQYF. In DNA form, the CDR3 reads TGTGCCAGCAGTTTATCCCCCACTCCGGTCGAGACCCAGTACTTC.

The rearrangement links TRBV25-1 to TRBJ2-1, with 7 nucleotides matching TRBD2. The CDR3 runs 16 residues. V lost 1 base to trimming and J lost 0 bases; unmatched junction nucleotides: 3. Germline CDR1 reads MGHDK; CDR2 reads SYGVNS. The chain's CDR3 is CASSESGGGSYNEQFF. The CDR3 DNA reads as TGTGCCAGCAGTGAATCTGGCGGGGGCTCCTACAATGAGCAGTTCTTC.

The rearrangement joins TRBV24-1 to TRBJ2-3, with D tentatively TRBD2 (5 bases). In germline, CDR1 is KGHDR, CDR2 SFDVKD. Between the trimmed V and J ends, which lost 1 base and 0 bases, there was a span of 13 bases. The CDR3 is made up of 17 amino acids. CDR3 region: CATSDFGPRTSTDTQYF. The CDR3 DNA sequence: TGTGCCACCAGTGATTTCGGTCCCCGGACTAGCACAGATACGCAGTATTTT.

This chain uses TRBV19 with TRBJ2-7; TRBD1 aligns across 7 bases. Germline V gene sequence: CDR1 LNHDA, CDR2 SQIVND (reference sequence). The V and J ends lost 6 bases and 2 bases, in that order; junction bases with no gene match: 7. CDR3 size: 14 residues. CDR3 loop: CASSPRQGPYEQYF. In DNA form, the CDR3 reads TGTGCCAGTAGCCCCAGACAGGGACCCTACGAGCAGTACTTC.

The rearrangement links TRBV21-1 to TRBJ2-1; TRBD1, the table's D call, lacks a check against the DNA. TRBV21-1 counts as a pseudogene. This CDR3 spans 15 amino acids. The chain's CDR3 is CASSPRDRGSYEQFF. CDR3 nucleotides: TGTGCCAGCAGCCCCCGGGACAGGGGTTCCTATGAGCAGTTCTTC.

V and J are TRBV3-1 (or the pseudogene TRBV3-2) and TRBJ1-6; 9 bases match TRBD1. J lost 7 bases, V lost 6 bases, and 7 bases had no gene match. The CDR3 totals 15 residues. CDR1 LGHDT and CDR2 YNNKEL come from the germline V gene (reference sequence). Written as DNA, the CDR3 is TGTGCCAGCAGACAGCCGGGACAGGGAAATTCACCCCTCCACTTT. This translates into CASRQPGQGNSPLHF.

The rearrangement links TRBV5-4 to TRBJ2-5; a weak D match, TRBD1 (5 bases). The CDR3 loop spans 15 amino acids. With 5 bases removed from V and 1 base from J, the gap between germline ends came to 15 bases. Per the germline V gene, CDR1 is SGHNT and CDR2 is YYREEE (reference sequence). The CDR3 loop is CASRSIDRFQETQYF. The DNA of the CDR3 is TGTGCCAGCAGGAGTATAGACAGATTCCAAGAGACCCAGTACTTC. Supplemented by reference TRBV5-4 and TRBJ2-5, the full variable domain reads ETGVTQSPTHLIKTRGQQVTLRCSSQSGHNTVSWYQQALGQGPQFIFQYYREEENGRGNFPPRFSGLQFPNYSSELNVNALELDDSALYLCASRSIDRFQETQYFGPGTRLLVL.

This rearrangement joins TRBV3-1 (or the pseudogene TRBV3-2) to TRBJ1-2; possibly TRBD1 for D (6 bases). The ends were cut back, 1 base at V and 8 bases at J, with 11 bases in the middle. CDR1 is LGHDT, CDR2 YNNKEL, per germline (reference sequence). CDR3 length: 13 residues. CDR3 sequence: CASSQGGQRGYTF. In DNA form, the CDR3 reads TGTGCCAGCAGCCAAGGAGGACAGAGGGGCTACACCTTC.

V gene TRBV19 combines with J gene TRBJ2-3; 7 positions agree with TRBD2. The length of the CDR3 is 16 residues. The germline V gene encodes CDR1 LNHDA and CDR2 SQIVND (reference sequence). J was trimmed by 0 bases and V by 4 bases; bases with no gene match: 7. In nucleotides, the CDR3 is TGTGCCAGTAGTACCCCCAGCGGGATCAGCACAGATACGCAGTATTTT. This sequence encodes CASSTPSGISTDTQYF.

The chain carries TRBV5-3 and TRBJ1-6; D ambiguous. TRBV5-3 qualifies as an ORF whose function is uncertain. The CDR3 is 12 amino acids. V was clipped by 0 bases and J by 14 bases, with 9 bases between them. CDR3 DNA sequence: TGTGCCAGAAGCTTGGGCGGCCGGACCCTCCACTTT. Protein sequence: CARSLGGRTLHF.

The CDR3 loop reads CASRRTSGSPGELFF. The CDR3 DNA sequence: TGTGCCAGCAGACGGACTAGCGGGAGCCCCGGGGAGCTGTTTTTT. The genes are TRBV11-2 and TRBJ2-2; TRBD2 agrees at 13 bases. V lost 6 bases and J lost 6; bases outside the gene matches: 4. Germline loops: CDR1 SGHAT, CDR2 FQNNGV. The CDR3 covers 15 residues.

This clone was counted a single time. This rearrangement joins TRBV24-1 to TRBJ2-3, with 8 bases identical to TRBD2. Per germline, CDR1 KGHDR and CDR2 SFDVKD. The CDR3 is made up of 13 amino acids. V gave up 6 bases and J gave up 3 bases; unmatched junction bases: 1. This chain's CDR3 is CATSRGGTDTQYF. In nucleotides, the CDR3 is TGTGCCACCAGTCGGGGGGGGACAGATACGCAGTATTTT.

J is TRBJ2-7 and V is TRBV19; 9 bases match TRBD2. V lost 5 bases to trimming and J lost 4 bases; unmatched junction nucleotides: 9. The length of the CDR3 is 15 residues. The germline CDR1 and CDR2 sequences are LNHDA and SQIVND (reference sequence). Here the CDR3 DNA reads TGTGCCAGTAGTTCAGCGGGACTAGCTTCATACGAGCAGTACTTC. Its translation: CASSSAGLASYEQYF.

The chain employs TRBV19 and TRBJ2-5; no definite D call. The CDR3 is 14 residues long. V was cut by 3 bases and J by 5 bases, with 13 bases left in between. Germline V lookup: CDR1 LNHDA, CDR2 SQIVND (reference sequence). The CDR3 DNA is TGTGCCAGTAGTATTCGCGGCCCCGGGGAGACCCAGTACTTC. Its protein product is CASSIRGPGETQYF.